A single sample gave rise to the 32 T cell receptor beta chains below, sequenced in a study of CD8 T cells in ankylosing spondylitis. Regarding the study as a whole: In ankylosing spondylitis blood, a motif of roughly 8 highly homologous TCR beta variants appeared characteristic.

What these receptors recognize is not known. In TCRdb, the 5' RACE reads were re-called with MiXCR into one record per CDR3 protein. Among some 400,000 distinct CDR3 sequences listed, around 24% were seen once. Material: blood, either unsorted or a sorted T cell fraction (not recorded which). The receptor source for this set is a male donor with ankylosing spondylitis.

The CDR3 loop is CASSLGSARFEAFF. CDR3 coding DNA: TGTGCCAGCAGCTTAGGATCAGCTCGCTTTGAAGCTTTCTTT. The genes are TRBV11-2 and TRBJ1-1, with no clear D. CDR3 length equals 14 residues. Trimming shortened V by 1 base and J by 7 bases, and 13 bases separated the two germline ends. In germline, CDR1 is SGHAT, CDR2 FQNNGV.

The chain is built from TRBV12-3 or TRBV12-4 and TRBJ2-1; D not resolved. The CDR3 spans 14 residues. V was trimmed by 2 bases and J by 9 bases, leaving 14 bases between them. CDR3 region: CASSLISVGVEQFF. For the CDR3, the DNA is TGTGCCAGCAGTTTAATATCAGTCGGCGTTGAGCAGTTCTTC.

This clonotype was counted only a few times. V usage is TRBV24-1 and J usage is TRBJ2-5, with 9 bases aligning to TRBD1. Trimming took 5 bases from V and 4 from J; bases not matched to a gene: 4. Per germline, CDR1 KGHDR and CDR2 SFDVKD. This CDR3 is built from 14 residues. The CDR3 DNA sequence: TGTGCCACCAGTGCCGGGACAGGGCGAGAGACCCAGTACTTC. Translation: CATSAGTGRETQYF.

This sequence joins TRBV6-5 and TRBJ2-3; 9 bases fit TRBD2. Germline lookup yields CDR1 MNHEY and CDR2 SVGAGI. This CDR3 has 15 amino acids. The J segment lost 0 bases and the V segment lost 4 bases, leaving 2 bases of the junction unmatched. In nucleotides, the CDR3 is TGTGCCAGCAGTTGGCTAGCGGGGAGCACAGATACGCAGTATTTT. Protein sequence: CASSWLAGSTDTQYF.

This clonotype was seen a few times. Here the CDR3 reads CRALGPDTQYF. The CDR3 DNA reads TGCAGGGCGCTGGGGCCAGATACGCAGTATTTT. The chain carries TRBV20-1 and TRBJ2-3; possible D gene TRBD1, 5 bases. Germline loops: CDR1 DFQATT, CDR2 SNEGSKA (reference sequence). The length of the CDR3 is 11 residues.

The J gene is TRBJ2-3, the V gene TRBV6-5; D remains unclear. The germline gives CDR1 MNHEY, CDR2 SVGAGI. There are 12 residues in the CDR3. Between the trimmed V and J ends, which lost 6 bases and 9 bases, there was a span of 13 bases. As DNA, the CDR3 is TGTGCCAGCAGCCCCCTTGGCCACACGCAGTATTTT. Amino acid sequence: CASSPLGHTQYF.

The chain employs TRBV20-1 and TRBJ2-7; D unclear. V was cut by 4 bases and J by 5 bases, with 15 bases left in between. The CDR3 is 13 amino acids. The germline V gene encodes CDR1 DFQATT and CDR2 SNEGSKA (reference sequence). The chain's CDR3 is CSATHQLHHEQYF. The CDR3 coding sequence is TGCAGTGCTACACACCAACTGCACCACGAGCAGTACTTC.

V usage is TRBV15 and J usage is TRBJ2-2, with 7 bases matching TRBD2. Germline CDR1 LNHNV, CDR2 YYDKDF (reference sequence). V shed 0 bases, J shed 5 bases, and the junction held 3 bases outside the gene matches. CDR3 length equals 15 residues. The CDR3 spells CATSRDLAATGELFF. The CDR3 nucleotides are TGTGCCACCAGCAGAGACCTAGCGGCAACCGGGGAGCTGTTTTTT.

V gene TRBV29-1 combines with J gene TRBJ2-5; TRBD2 agrees at 7 bases. Trimming removed 4 bases from V and 5 bases from J; junction bases left unmatched: 13. CDR1 is SQVTM and CDR2 is ANQGSEA in the germline V gene. CDR3 length: 15 amino acids. The CDR3 spells CSVGRAGERLETQYF. CDR3 DNA sequence: TGCAGCGTTGGGAGGGCGGGAGAACGATTGGAGACCCAGTACTTC.

The J gene is TRBJ2-3, the V gene TRBV6-2 or TRBV6-3; unclear D gene. V was cut by 2 bases and J by 8 bases, with 17 bases left in between. CDR1 MNHEY and CDR2 SVGEGT come from the germline V gene. The CDR3 has 15 residues. CDR3 DNA sequence: TGTGCCAGCAGTTACGGAGTGGATAACTACGGTACGCAGTATTTT. Translation: CASSYGVDNYGTQYF.

This clonotype appeared a few times. The chain recombines TRBV30 with TRBJ1-2; D not certain. Germline values: CDR1 GTSNPN, CDR2 SVGIG (reference sequence). There are 12 residues in the CDR3. Trimming shortened V by 7 bases and J by 2 bases, and 11 bases separated the two germline ends. CDR3 sequence (DNA): TGTGCCTCCACCGGGGAGAACTATGGCTACACCTTC. Protein product: CASTGENYGYTF.

The sample holds a few counts of this clonotype. This rearrangement joins TRBV5-4 to TRBJ2-1, with D perhaps TRBD2 (6 bases). CDR1 is SGHNT and CDR2 is YYREEE in the germline V gene (reference sequence). This CDR3 is built from 15 residues. V lost 4 bases to trimming and J lost 8 bases, with 19 bases between them. For the CDR3, the DNA is TGTGCCAGCAGCGTCAACCCGGGAGCCGTGGATGAGCAGTTCTTC. Its translation: CASSVNPGAVDEQFF.

Worth noting for this clonotype: It may be a read error: a sequence one base away is much more abundant. The chain's CDR3 is CAVSESFGTGEETQYF. In DNA, the CDR3 is TGTGCCGTCAGTGAGTCATTTGGGACAGGGGAAGAGACCCAGTACTTC. This chain joins TRBV10-3 and TRBJ2-5, with 10 bases lining up with TRBD1. The CDR3 totals 16 residues. Per germline, CDR1 ENHRY and CDR2 SYGVKD.

This clonotype was detected only a few times. V gene TRBV11-2 combines with J gene TRBJ2-1; 9 positions agree with TRBD2. V shed 0 bases and J 5 bases; nucleotides not matched to a gene: 5. The CDR3 covers 16 residues. CDR1 and CDR2 from the germline V gene are SGHAT and FQNNGV. The CDR3 sequence: CASSLEVSGSHNEQFF. The CDR3 DNA reads as TGTGCCAGCAGCTTAGAAGTTAGCGGGAGCCACAATGAGCAGTTCTTC.

This chain connects TRBV7-3 to TRBJ2-7; tentative D call: TRBD1 (6 bases). CDR1 is SGHTA and CDR2 is FQGTGA in the germline V gene. V was shortened by 5 bases and J by 7 bases, with 21 bases between the two germline ends. CDR3 length: 15 residues. The CDR3, as DNA: TGTGCCAGCAGCCCCAGGGGCTTCTACGATGGGGAGCAGTACTTC. It encodes CASSPRGFYDGEQYF. Full variable domain (rest looked up from reference TRBV7-3 and TRBJ2-7): GAGVSQTPSNKVTEKGKYVELRCDPISGHTALYWYRQSLGQGPEFLIYFQGTGAADDSGLPNDRFFAVRPEGSVSTLKIQRTERGDSAVYLCASSPRGFYDGEQYFGPGTRLTVT.

The chain links TRBV7-8 to TRBJ2-7, with 9 bases aligning to TRBD1. With 1 base clipped from V and 2 bases from J, the junction kept 9 bases outside the gene matches. The germline V gene has CDR1 SGHVS and CDR2 FQNEAQ. The CDR3 extends over 17 amino acids. The CDR3 protein is CASSLVRGGTGTYEQYF. The CDR3 DNA reads as TGTGCCAGCAGCTTAGTTCGGGGCGGGACAGGGACCTACGAGCAGTACTTC.

The V gene is TRBV9, the J gene TRBJ2-2, with D hard to call. Per germline, CDR1 SGDLS and CDR2 YYNGEE. The CDR3 spans 16 residues. The ends were cut back, 4 bases at V and 0 bases at J, with 13 bases in the middle. In DNA form, the CDR3 reads TGTGCCAGCAGCCCACGGACGGAAACGAACACCGGGGAGCTGTTTTTT. Translation: CASSPRTETNTGELFF.

This clonotype was counted between two and nine times. V is TRBV7-6 and J is TRBJ2-7; D is possibly TRBD1 (6 bases). The CDR3 totals 14 residues. V dropped 6 bases and J dropped 1 base, with 13 bases sitting between them. The germline CDR1 and CDR2 sequences are SGHVS and FNYEAQ. The CDR3 DNA is TGTGCCAGCAGGGAAACGACAGGTTCCTACGAGCAGTACTTC. Residues: CASRETTGSYEQYF.

A few counts support this clonotype. V gene TRBV10-3 combines with J gene TRBJ2-7; the D is unclear. V lost 6 bases, J lost 6 bases, and 18 bases lay in between. The CDR3 has 14 amino acids. Germline CDR1 ENHRY, CDR2 SYGVKD. The CDR3 is CAISHEIDTGEQYF. The CDR3 region has the DNA TGTGCCATCAGCCATGAGATAGACACCGGCGAGCAGTACTTC.

The rearrangement joins TRBV13 to TRBJ2-2; tentative D call: TRBD1 (6 bases). Per the germline V gene, CDR1 is PRHDT and CDR2 is FYEKMQ (reference sequence). The CDR3 covers 16 residues. V was shortened by 0 bases and J by 5 bases, with 13 bases between the two germline ends. The CDR3 is CASSLGLGAWTGELFF. In nucleotides, the CDR3 is TGTGCCAGCAGCTTAGGTCTGGGGGCCTGGACCGGGGAGCTGTTTTTT.

This clonotype was seen once. This chain links TRBV6-1 with TRBJ2-7; 7 bases agree with TRBD1. The CDR3 totals 16 residues. V gave up 1 base and J gave up 0 bases; unmatched junction bases: 6. Germline-derived CDR1 and CDR2 are MNHNS and SASEGT. The CDR3 protein is CASSEVLRGPSYEQYF. For the CDR3, the DNA is TGTGCCAGCAGTGAAGTGCTGAGGGGGCCCTCCTACGAGCAGTACTTC.

The sample holds a few counts of this clonotype. The V and J genes are TRBV5-1 and TRBJ2-7; 8 positions match TRBD2. Germline lookup yields CDR1 SGHRS and CDR2 YFSETQ. The CDR3 extends over 17 amino acids. V shed 3 bases, J shed 1 base, and the junction held 12 bases outside the gene matches. The DNA for the CDR3 is TGCGCCAGCAGCTCACTTGCGGGGGGACTGGATTCCTACGAGCAGTACTTC. Translated, it gives CASSSLAGGLDSYEQYF.

The chain combines TRBV9 with TRBJ2-1; 9 bases map to TRBD2. Germline assignment: CDR1 SGDLS and CDR2 YYNGEE. The CDR3 sequence is 14 residues long. Trimming removed 0 bases from V and 9 bases from J; junction bases left unmatched: 4. The CDR3 loop is CASSVGGTSFEQFF. The CDR3 nucleotides are TGTGCCAGCAGCGTAGGAGGGACTAGCTTTGAGCAGTTCTTC.

V and J are TRBV18 and TRBJ1-2, with D possibly being TRBD1 (5 bases). The V and J ends lost 5 bases and 7 bases respectively, with 14 bases between them. Per the germline V gene, CDR1 is KGHSH and CDR2 is LQKENI. The CDR3 has 13 residues. The CDR3 coding sequence is TGTGCCAGCTCAGATCAGGGAACCTCTGGCTACACCTTC. Translated, it gives CASSDQGTSGYTF.

This clonotype has more than one count but fewer than ten. A read error is possible here, since a much larger clone lies one base away. The J gene is TRBJ2-7, the V gene TRBV11-2, with 12 positions matching TRBD2. Trimming at V came to 5 bases and at J to 3 bases, leaving 2 bases not matched to a gene. This CDR3 region has 14 residues. The V gene's germline CDR1 is SGHAT and CDR2 FQNNGV. CDR3 loop: CASSQGLAGYEQYF. The CDR3 DNA reads as TGTGCCAGCAGCCAGGGACTAGCGGGCTACGAGCAGTACTTC. The full variable domain, in which reference TRBV11-2 and TRBJ2-7 provide the parts outside the CDR3, is EAGVAQSPRYKIIEKRQSVAFWCNPISGHATLYWYQQILGQGPKLLIQFQNNGVVDDSQLPKDRFSAERLKGVDSTLKIQPAKLEDSAVYLCASSQGLAGYEQYFGPGTRLTVT.

J is TRBJ2-1 and V is TRBV6-5; no definite D call. The V end was cut by 2 bases, the J end by 7 bases, with 12 bases between. The CDR3 sequence is 14 residues long. Per the germline V gene, CDR1 is MNHEY and CDR2 is SVGAGI. The CDR3 nucleotides are TGTGCCAGCAGTTACGACGGGTCGGTGAATGAGCAGTTCTTC. This translates into CASSYDGSVNEQFF.

The chain combines TRBV5-6 with TRBJ2-1; the match to TRBD2 covers 12 bases. Unmatched junction bases numbered 4, after V lost 6 bases and J lost 3 bases. The CDR3 loop spans 15 amino acids. From germline, CDR1 is SGHDT and CDR2 YYEEEE. DNA for the CDR3: TGTGCCAGCACAGCGACTAGCGGGAGCTACAATGAGCAGTTCTTC. It yields the protein CASTATSGSYNEQFF.

This chain links TRBV11-1 with TRBJ2-7; either TRBD1 or TRBD2 may fit D (5 bases each). V was pared by 5 bases and J by 1 base, with 12 bases between. Germline V gene data show CDR1 as SGHAT and CDR2 as FQDESV (reference sequence). There are 14 residues in the CDR3. CDR3 loop: CASSGDLFSYEQYF. For the CDR3, the DNA is TGTGCCAGCAGCGGGGACCTTTTTTCCTACGAGCAGTACTTC. Filled out from reference TRBV11-1 and TRBJ2-7, the complete variable domain reads EAEVAQSPRYKITEKSQAVAFWCDPISGHATLYWYRQILGQGPELLVQFQDESVVDDSQLPKDRFSAERLKGVDSTLKIQPAELGDSAMYLCASSGDLFSYEQYFGPGTRLTVT.

This clonotype was recorded many times. The CDR3 loop reads CASSSRGDAEAFF. The CDR3 DNA is TGTGCCAGCAGCTCAAGGGGGGACGCTGAAGCTTTCTTT. The chain carries TRBV3-1 and TRBJ1-1, with D possibly being TRBD1 (6 bases). The CDR3 loop spans 13 amino acids. The germline V gene encodes CDR1 LGHDT and CDR2 YNNKEL (reference sequence). The V end was cut by 5 bases, the J end by 6 bases, with 13 bases between.

V is TRBV6-1 and J is TRBJ2-7; D is uncertain. Trimming left V 4 bases short and J 1 base short, with 8 bases between. Per the germline V gene, CDR1 is MNHNS and CDR2 is SASEGT. The length of the CDR3 is 13 residues. The CDR3 sequence: CASSVPSSYEQYF. The CDR3 DNA sequence: TGTGCCAGCAGTGTGCCCTCTTCCTACGAGCAGTACTTC.

This sequence joins TRBV7-3 and TRBJ1-1; D is perhaps TRBD1 (5 bases). The CDR3 covers 13 residues. The ends were cut back, 3 bases at V and 5 bases at J, with 10 bases in the middle. Germline values: CDR1 SGHTA, CDR2 FQGTGA. The CDR3 loop reads CASSFKTETEAFF. CDR3 nucleotide sequence: TGTGCCAGCAGCTTTAAGACAGAAACTGAAGCTTTCTTT.

This clonotype has only a few counts. V gene TRBV9 combines with J gene TRBJ2-1; D is possibly TRBD1 or TRBD2 (5 bases each). Trimming removed 0 bases from V and 0 bases from J, with 7 bases in between. Germline V CDR1 and CDR2: SGDLS, YYNGEE. This CDR3 has 15 residues. The CDR3 here is CASSVVGASYNEQFF. The CDR3 bases are TGTGCCAGCAGCGTAGTCGGGGCCTCCTACAATGAGCAGTTCTTC. Full variable domain (remainder filled in from reference TRBV9 and TRBJ2-1): DSGVTQTPKHLITATGQRVTLRCSPRSGDLSVYWYQQSLDQGLQFLIQYYNGEERAKGNILERFSAQQFPDLHSELNLSSLELGDSALYFCASSVVGASYNEQFFGPGTRLTVL.